Listed below are T cell receptor beta chains from one sample, sequenced in a study of cytomegalovirus exposure and HLA in healthy donors. Profiled with immunoSEQ multiplex PCR; TCRdb holds only in-frame clones, not every one. The profile shows roughly 250,000 clones, about four fifths of them singletons. Sequenced: PBMCs. The receptors stem from a girl aged 2 to 10 in good health and CMV-seronegative. The CDR3 runs from the conserved cysteine through the conserved F or W. Fields, in order: CDR3 length, J gene, D gene, clone size, V gene, CDR3 DNA, CDR3 protein. The D gene is left open where the match is weak. Not every row has a clone size; where given, it reads once, few, many or a size class.

14	TRBJ1-4	TRBD1	.	TRBV5-4	TGTGCCAGCAGCCGCAGGGGGGCTAATGAAAAACTGTTTTTT	CASSRRGANEKLFF
11	TRBJ2-5	.	once	TRBV20-1	TGCAGTGCTAGGCGCCAAGAGACCCAGTACTTC	CSARRQETQYF
14	TRBJ1-1	.	few	TRBV7-9	TGTGCCAGCAGCTTAGGACAGCAGAACACTGAAGCTTTCTTT	CASSLGQQNTEAFF
14	TRBJ1-5	.	.	TRBV5-1	TGCGCCAGCAACCCCGGAGAGGGCAATCAGCCCCAGCATTTT	CASNPGEGNQPQHF
12	TRBJ2-3	.	.	TRBV12-5	TGTGCTAGTGGTCAAAACACAGATACGCAGTATTTT	CASGQNTDTQYF
14	TRBJ1-5	.	.	TRBV30	TGTGCCTGGAGTGTTGGGACAAAGATCGGGCCCCAGCATTTT	CAWSVGTKIGPQHF
11	TRBJ1-1	.	.	TRBV29-1	TGCAGCGTTGCCTACAGGTCCGAAGCTTTCTTT	CSVAYRSEAFF
15	TRBJ1-3	.	.	TRBV30	TGTGCCTGGAGTTTCGGGGGTGCTTATGGAAACACCATATATTTT	CAWSFGGAYGNTIYF
12	TRBJ2-7	.	.	TRBV2	TGTGCCAGCAGTATCGAGGCCTACGAGCAGTACTTC	CASSIEAYEQYF
18	TRBJ2-6	TRBD1	once	TRBV7-2	TGTGCCAGCAGCCAGGCGGGACAGGGTTCCTCTGGGGCCAACGTCCTGACTTTC	CASSQAGQGSSGANVLTF
15	TRBJ2-5	TRBD2	.	TRBV5-4	TGTGCCAGCAGTCTCAAACTAGCGGGAGAAGAGACCCAGTACTTC	CASSLKLAGEETQYF
15	TRBJ2-4	TRBD2	.	TRBV29-1	TGCAGCGTTGTAAGACTAGCGGGAGCCAAAAACATTCAGTACTTC	CSVVRLAGAKNIQYF
15	TRBJ1-6	TRBD1	.	TRBV6-1	TGTGCCAGCAGTGATCGGGACAGTAATAATTCACCCCTCCACTTT	CASSDRDSNNSPLHF
15	TRBJ2-5	TRBD1	.	TRBV5-1	TGCGCCAGCAGCCCTGCGAGCAGGGGGCAAGAGACCCAGTACTTC	CASSPASRGQETQYF
14	TRBJ2-1	.	.	TRBV2	TGTGCCAGCGTAACGACCGGGACTTACAATGAGCAGTTCTTC	CASVTTGTYNEQFF
14	TRBJ2-7	TRBD1	.	TRBV19	TGTGCCAGTAGTACCGGGGGGACAGGGAACGAGCAGTACTTC	CASSTGGTGNEQYF
14	TRBJ1-2	TRBD1	.	TRBV28	TGTGCCAGCAGTTTCCCCGGGACAGCCTATGGCTACACCTTC	CASSFPGTAYGYTF
15	TRBJ2-3	.	.	TRBV21-1	TGTGCCAGCAGCAAAGGGTGGGGGCGCACAGATACGCAGTATTTT	CASSKGWGRTDTQYF
17	TRBJ2-3	TRBD1	.	TRBV27	TGTGCCAGCAGTTACGCGGCAACGGGACAGGGCCCAGATACGCAGTATTTT	CASSYAATGQGPDTQYF
16	TRBJ2-6	.	.	TRBV10-1	TGCGCCAGCAGTGAGTCTCGGAGCTCTGGGGCCAACGTCCTGACTTTC	CASSESRSSGANVLTF
14	TRBJ2-3	TRBD2	.	TRBV25-1	TGTGCCAGCACTAGCGGGGCCGGCACAGATACGCAGTATTTT	CASTSGAGTDTQYF
16	TRBJ2-1	TRBD2	.	TRBV4-1	TGCGCCAGCAGCCGAGGGACTAGCGGGTCGTACAATGAGCAGTTCTTC	CASSRGTSGSYNEQFF
15	TRBJ1-1	TRBD1	.	TRBV28	TGTGCCAGCACTCTACCGGGACAGGTGAACACTGAAGCTTTCTTT	CASTLPGQVNTEAFF
12	TRBJ1-1	.	.	TRBV30	TGTGCCTGGAGTGTTTTGACTAGGGAAGCTTTCTTT	CAWSVLTREAFF
14	TRBJ2-7	TRBD1	.	TRBV19	TGTGCCAGTAGTGTTCAGACAGGGACCTACGAGCAGTACTTC	CASSVQTGTYEQYF
15	TRBJ2-7	.	.	TRBV13	TGTGCCAGCAGCTTAGGCCGAGGGATGTCGTACGAGCAGTACTTC	CASSLGRGMSYEQYF
14	TRBJ2-7	TRBD1	.	TRBV7-9	TGTGCCAGCAGGCGGACAGGCGGAGACGGCGAGCAGTACTTC	CASRRTGGDGEQYF
18	TRBJ2-3	TRBD1	.	TRBV12-5	TGTGCTAGTGGTTTGCCCCAGGGGACAGGGCGGGGGATAGATACGCAGTATTTT	CASGLPQGTGRGIDTQYF
15	TRBJ2-1	TRBD1	.	TRBV7-8	TGTGCCAGCAGCCCCCCGGGACAGGCCAACAATGAGCAGTTCTTC	CASSPPGQANNEQFF
14	TRBJ2-7	.	.	TRBV2	TGCGCGAGCGAAAGAGACTACCTCTTCTACGAGCAGTACTTC	CASERDYLFYEQYF
17	TRBJ1-1	.	.	TRBV21-1	TGTGCCAGCAGCAAAGGGGCGGACTCCGGAGGTGACACTGAAGCTTTCTTT	CASSKGADSGGDTEAFF
14	TRBJ1-4	TRBD1	.	TRBV7-9	TGTGCCAGCAGCGTGACAGGGGCGGGTGAAAAACTGTTTTTT	CASSVTGAGEKLFF
14	TRBJ1-4	.	.	TRBV5-6	TGTGCCAGCAGCTCCCGACACGGTAATGAAAAACTGTTTTTT	CASSSRHGNEKLFF
14	TRBJ2-3	.	.	TRBV13	TGTGCCAGCAGCCCCCAGGGTGTCACAGATACGCAGTATTTT	CASSPQGVTDTQYF
14	TRBJ2-3	TRBD1	.	TRBV19	TGTGCCAGTAGTATACGAGGGGTGTTTGGACAGGTCCTTTTT	CASSIRGVFGQVLF
16	TRBJ2-7	TRBD2	.	TRBV7-6	TGTGCCAGCAGCCAACCGACCGGGACTAGCGGCCGCGAGCAGTACTTC	CASSQPTGTSGREQYF
11	TRBJ2-7	.	.	TRBV20-1	TGCAGTGCTAGACTAGCGCGGGAGCAGTACTTC	CSARLAREQYF
14	TRBJ1-4	.	.	TRBV16	TGTGCCAGCAGCCAATCTAAGACGGGTGAAAAACTGTTTTTT	CASSQSKTGEKLFF
17	TRBJ1-5	TRBD1	.	TRBV14	TGTGCCAGCAGCCAAATTGGGACAGAATCGGGCAATCAGCCCCAGCATTTT	CASSQIGTESGNQPQHF
14	TRBJ2-2	.	few	TRBV5-3	TGTGCCAGAAGCTGGCGGGTAAACACCGGGGAGCTGTTTTTT	CARSWRVNTGELFF
14	TRBJ1-2	.	.	TRBV7-2	TGTGCCAGCAGGAAGACAGCTCCTAGCTATGGCTACACCTTC	CASRKTAPSYGYTF
15	TRBJ2-7	TRBD1	.	TRBV27	TGTGCCAGCAGGAAAGGCACAGGGGGCTCCTACGAGCAGTACTTC	CASRKGTGGSYEQYF
10	TRBJ2-1	TRBD2	.	TRBV20-1	TGCAGTGCTAGTGGGACTAGCGTGTTCTTC	CSASGTSVFF
16	TRBJ2-5	TRBD2	.	TRBV27	TGTGCCTCAGGCGGACTAGCGGGTCGGAGGCAAGAGACCCAGTACTTC	CASGGLAGRRQETQYF
13	TRBJ1-5	.	.	TRBV6-5	TGTGCCAGCAGTTACTCGCGGGCACAGCCCCAGCATTTT	CASSYSRAQPQHF
19	TRBJ2-7	TRBD2	.	TRBV9	TGTGCCAGCAGCGTTAGGGGGACTAGCGGGACCTCGAGCTCCTACGAGCAGTACTTC	CASSVRGTSGTSSSYEQYF
14	TRBJ1-1	.	.	TRBV16	TGTGCCAGCAGCCCCCGAGGTATGAACACTGAAGCTTTCTTT	CASSPRGMNTEAFF
17	TRBJ2-2	TRBD1	.	TRBV6-4	TGTGCCAGGGGACCGGGACAGCAACTCATGAACACCGGGGAGCTGTTTTTT	CARGPGQQLMNTGELFF
13	TRBJ2-7	TRBD1	.	TRBV6-5	TGTGCCAGCAGCCAGACAGGGGGCTACGAGCAGTACTTC	CASSQTGGYEQYF
14	TRBJ1-1	TRBD1	.	TRBV7-9	TGTGCCAGCAGCTTAGATCTTACAGGGGCTGAAGCTTTCTTT	CASSLDLTGAEAFF
19	TRBJ1-2	TRBD1	.	TRBV7-8	TGTGCCAGCAGCCCGTTATTATGGCTTCTGGACAGGTTCAATTATGGCTACACCTTC	CASSPLLWLLDRFNYGYTF
13	TRBJ1-2	TRBD1	.	TRBV28	TGTGCCAGCAATCGACAGGGAAACTATGGCTACACCTTC	CASNRQGNYGYTF
14	TRBJ2-5	.	.	TRBV27	TGTGCCAGCAGTCTCACAGTCCCCCAAGAGACCCAGTACTTC	CASSLTVPQETQYF
15	TRBJ2-7	.	.	TRBV28	TGTGCCAGCAGGAACAGGGCAGGGATTGTGTACGAGCAGTACTTC	CASRNRAGIVYEQYF